A selection of T cell receptor beta chains follows, all from one sample in a study of beta chain features in type 1 diabetes. Assay used: immunoSEQ multiplex PCR; TCRdb lists only in-frame clones, some missing. This sample has a few hundred thousand clones, with about 15% found just once. Sequencing used naive CD4+ T cells from blood. These receptor sequences come from a man between 18 and 35 years old with type 1 diabetes. Each CDR3 is given with its conserved first and last residue. A D gene is named only where the DNA matches it firmly. Not every row has a clone size; where given, it reads once, few, many or a size class.

d_gene	abundance	v_gene	j_gene	CDR3nt	CDR3aa
.	few	TRBV29-1	TRBJ2-7	TGCAGCGTTGTTGGACAGTATTCCTACGAGCAGTACTTC	CSVVGQYSYEQYF
.	.	TRBV7-2	TRBJ1-4	TGTGCCAGCAGCGGGGGGACGGAACTTAATGAAAAACTGTTTTTT	CASSGGTELNEKLFF
.	.	TRBV4-3	TRBJ1-2	TGCGCCAGCAGCCGGAATCAGGACAGCTCCTATGGCTACACCTTC	CASSRNQDSSYGYTF
.	.	TRBV7-8	TRBJ2-2	TGTGCCAGCAGCTTAGACCGGACACCCACCGGGGAGCTGTTTTTT	CASSLDRTPTGELFF
TRBD2	few	TRBV7-9	TRBJ2-3	TGTGCCAGCAGCTTAGCAGCGGGAGGGCCCGCAGATACGCAGTATTTT	CASSLAAGGPADTQYF
.	.	TRBV14	TRBJ1-1	TGTGCCAGCAGCCAAGACCCGGGGATCATGAACACTGAAGCTTTCTTT	CASSQDPGIMNTEAFF
.	.	TRBV6-1	TRBJ2-3	TGTGCCAGCAGGCAGGGGTGGAGTGCAGATACGCAGTATTTT	CASRQGWSADTQYF
TRBD2	.	TRBV10-3	TRBJ2-1	TGTGCCATCAGTGCCCAGGCGGGAGGGGAAAATGAGCAGTTCTTC	CAISAQAGGENEQFF
TRBD2	few	TRBV5-4	TRBJ2-1	TGTGCCAGCAGCTTCCCGGGACTAGTAACAGCCAATGAGCAGTTCTTC	CASSFPGLVTANEQFF
TRBD1	.	TRBV5-4	TRBJ1-2	TGTGCCAGCAGCTTGAGGGGGCAGGGTTATGGCTACACCTTC	CASSLRGQGYGYTF
TRBD2	.	TRBV30	TRBJ2-5	TGTGCCTGGAGTAGGACTAGAGGAGAGACCCAGTACTTC	CAWSRTRGETQYF